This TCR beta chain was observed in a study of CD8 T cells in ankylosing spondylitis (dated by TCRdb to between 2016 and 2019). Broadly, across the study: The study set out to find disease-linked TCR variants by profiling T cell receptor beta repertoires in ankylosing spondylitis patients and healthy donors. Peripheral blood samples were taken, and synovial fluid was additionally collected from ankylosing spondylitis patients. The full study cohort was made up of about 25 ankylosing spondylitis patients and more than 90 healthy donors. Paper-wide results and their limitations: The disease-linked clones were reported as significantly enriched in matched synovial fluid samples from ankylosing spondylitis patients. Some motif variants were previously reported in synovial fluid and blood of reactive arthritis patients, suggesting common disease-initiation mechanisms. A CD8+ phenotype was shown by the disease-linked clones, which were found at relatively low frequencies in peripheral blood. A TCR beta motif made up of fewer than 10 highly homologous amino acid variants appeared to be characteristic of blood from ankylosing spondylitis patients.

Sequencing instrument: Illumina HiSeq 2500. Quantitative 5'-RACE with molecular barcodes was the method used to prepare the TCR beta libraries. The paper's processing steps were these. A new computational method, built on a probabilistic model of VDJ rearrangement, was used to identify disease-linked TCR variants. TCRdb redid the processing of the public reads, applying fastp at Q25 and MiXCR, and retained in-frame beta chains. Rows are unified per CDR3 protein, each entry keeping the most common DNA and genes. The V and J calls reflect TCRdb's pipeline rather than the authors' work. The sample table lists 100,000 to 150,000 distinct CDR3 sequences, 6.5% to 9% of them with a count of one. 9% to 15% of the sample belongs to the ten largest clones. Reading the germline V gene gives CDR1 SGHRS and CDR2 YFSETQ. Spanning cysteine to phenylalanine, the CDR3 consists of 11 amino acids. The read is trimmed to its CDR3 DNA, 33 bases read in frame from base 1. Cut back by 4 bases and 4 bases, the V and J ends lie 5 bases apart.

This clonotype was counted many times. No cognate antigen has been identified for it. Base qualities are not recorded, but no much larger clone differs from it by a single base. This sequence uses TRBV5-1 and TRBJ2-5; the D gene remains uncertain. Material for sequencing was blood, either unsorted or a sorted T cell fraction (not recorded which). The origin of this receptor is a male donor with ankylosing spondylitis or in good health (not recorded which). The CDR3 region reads CASSIGETQYF. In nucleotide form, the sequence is TGCGCCAGCAGCATCGGAGAGACCCAGTACTTC.